Below are 29 T cell receptor beta chains sequenced from a single sample in a study of T cells expressing NK-cell markers. TCRdb reprocessed the 5' RACE reads and stores each CDR3 protein as one record, lacking DNA. In all, the sample yields about 150,000 distinct CDR3 sequences. The sequenced sample was blood T cells: a sorted CD56 or NKG2C T cell subset, CD4+ or CD8+ T cells, or bulk PBMC T cells (not recorded which). Receptors were obtained from a man aged 18-75 years in good health.

The chain joins TRBV21-1 to TRBJ1-2. TRBV21-1 is given as a pseudogene. The CDR3 has 16 residues. CDR3 sequence: CASSKVKKTETDGYTF.

The V call is TRBV2, the J call TRBJ2-5; there is no DNA to check the TCRdb D call of TRBD2. Germline V lookup: CDR1 SNHLY, CDR2 FYNNEI. There are 15 residues in the CDR3. CDR3 sequence: CASSEGRGAGETQYF.

The chain couples TRBV27 to TRBJ2-5; absent DNA, TCRdb's TRBD1 call cannot be checked. This CDR3 region has 12 residues. Germline values: CDR1 MNHEY, CDR2 SMNVEV (reference sequence). CDR3 region: CAAGTVQETQYF.

V is TRBV3-1 and J is TRBJ2-3; TCRdb outputs TRBD2, but without DNA this stays unchecked. The germline gives CDR1 LGHDT, CDR2 YNNKEL (reference sequence). This CDR3 is built from 15 residues. CDR3 loop: CASSHTGVAGDTQYF.

CDR3 protein: CASSLTGYLGAEAFF. The chain links TRBV6-1 to TRBJ1-1. CDR3 length: 15 residues. The V gene's germline CDR1 is MNHNS and CDR2 SASEGT.

This chain connects TRBV13 to TRBJ1-1; absent DNA, TCRdb's TRBD1 call cannot be checked. The CDR3 has 16 residues. Germline CDR1 is PRHDT and CDR2 is FYEKMQ (reference sequence). CDR3 sequence reads: CASSPWSLGVVTEAFF. The full variable domain, completed using reference TRBV13 and TRBJ1-1, is AAGVIQSPRHLIKEKRETATLKCYPIPRHDTVYWYQQGPGQDPQFLISFYEKMQSDKGSIPDRFSAQQFSDYHSELNMSSLELGDSALYFCASSPWSLGVVTEAFFGQGTRLTVV.

CDR3 sequence: CSARDISGGARNEQFF. The rearrangement links TRBV20-1 to TRBJ2-1; TCRdb picks TRBD2, but there is no DNA to check that call. Per the germline V gene, CDR1 is DFQATT and CDR2 is SNEGSKA (reference sequence). CDR3 length: 16 amino acids.

V usage is TRBV2 and J usage is TRBJ2-1. Germline V gives CDR1 SNHLY, CDR2 FYNNEI. The length of the CDR3 is 13 residues. CDR3 sequence: CASSEFVGSIQFF. The full variable domain, completed using reference TRBV2 and TRBJ2-1, is EPEVTQTPSHQVTQMGQEVILRCVPISNHLYFYWYRQILGQKVEFLVSFYNNEISEKSEIFDDQFSVERPDGSNFTLKIRSTKLEDSAMYFCASSEFVGSIQFFGPGTRLTVL.

The gene calls are TRBV9 and TRBJ1-5; TCRdb proposes TRBD1, but this gene call is untestable without DNA. Germline loops: CDR1 SGDLS, CDR2 YYNGEE. The CDR3 spans 15 residues. The CDR3 reads CASSVEDSFNQPQHF.

This sequence joins TRBV7-8 and TRBJ1-3; without DNA, the TCRdb call of TRBD1 cannot be checked. The germline CDR1 and CDR2 sequences are SGHVS and FQNEAQ. CDR3 length: 17 amino acids. CDR3 sequence: CASSHETRAQMGNTIYF.

This chain connects TRBV15 to TRBJ1-1. This CDR3 contains 14 residues. In germline, CDR1 is LNHNV, CDR2 YYDKDF (reference sequence). Here the CDR3 reads CATSRVTGGSEAFF.

The chain links TRBV19 to TRBJ2-7; the D call from TCRdb, TRBD1, cannot be confirmed without DNA. CDR3 length: 13 amino acids. CDR1 LNHDA and CDR2 SQIVND come from the germline V gene (reference sequence). CDR3 sequence reads: CASSARTGNEQYF.

This CDR3 reads CASSPRTSGTGELFF. The rearrangement links TRBV3-1 to TRBJ2-2; the TCRdb call, TRBD2, lacks DNA for checking. In germline, CDR1 is LGHDT, CDR2 YNNKEL (reference sequence). The CDR3 has 15 residues.

V is TRBV9 and J is TRBJ1-1; the D gene TCRdb calls, TRBD1, cannot be checked with no DNA. Germline CDR1 is SGDLS and CDR2 is YYNGEE. This CDR3 has 17 amino acids. CDR3 loop: CASSLKTWRGGDTEAFF. The entire variable domain, with the rest obtained from reference TRBV9 and TRBJ1-1, is as follows: DSGVTQTPKHLITATGQRVTLRCSPRSGDLSVYWYQQSLDQGLQFLIQYYNGEERAKGNILERFSAQQFPDLHSELNLSSLELGDSALYFCASSLKTWRGGDTEAFFGQGTRLTVV.

Its frequency marks this clonotype as medium-sized. The rearrangement uses TRBV20-1 and TRBJ2-7; there is no DNA to check the TCRdb D call of TRBD1. Germline CDR1 and CDR2: DFQATT and SNEGSKA (reference sequence). This CDR3 is 13 amino acids long. This CDR3 reads CSARPTGTYEQYF.

V is TRBV7-8 and J is TRBJ2-7; TCRdb proposes TRBD1, but this gene call is untestable without DNA. Germline CDR1 SGHVS, CDR2 FQNEAQ. This CDR3 contains 18 residues. The CDR3 sequence is CASSLNRGAPARSYEQYF.

The CDR3 here is CASSLGQGRSGYEQYF. The chain is built from TRBV5-1 and TRBJ2-7; TCRdb returns TRBD1, unconfirmable since there is no DNA. This CDR3 is built from 16 residues. CDR1 and CDR2 from the germline V gene are SGHRS and YFSETQ.

V is TRBV20-1 and J is TRBJ2-7; as DNA is missing, the TRBD1 call by TCRdb cannot be tested. Germline CDR1 is DFQATT and CDR2 is SNEGSKA (reference sequence). This CDR3 region has 15 residues. The CDR3 spells CSLTPRTTLSYEQYF.

The chain carries TRBV29-1 and TRBJ1-1; the D gene TCRdb calls, TRBD1, cannot be checked with no DNA. The V gene's germline CDR1 is SQVTM and CDR2 ANQGSEA. This CDR3 spans 14 amino acids. The CDR3 region is CSAPRADMNTEAFF.

The chain links TRBV19 to TRBJ2-3. This CDR3 is built from 16 residues. The V gene's germline CDR1 is LNHDA and CDR2 SQIVND (reference sequence). CDR3 in amino acids: CASSIRTEKSTDTQYF.

This chain uses TRBV5-5 with TRBJ2-7; TCRdb's D gene call, TRBD1, goes unchecked for lack of DNA. Germline values: CDR1 SGHKS, CDR2 YYEKEE (reference sequence). This CDR3 is 17 amino acids long. CDR3 sequence: CASSFPGRPPLSYEQYF.

The chain has TRBV24-1 and TRBJ1-2. This CDR3 is 13 amino acids long. From germline, CDR1 is KGHDR and CDR2 SFDVKD. CDR3: CATSDSGSYGYTF.

V usage is TRBV6-1 and J usage is TRBJ2-1. Germline assignment: CDR1 MNHNS and CDR2 SASEGT. The CDR3 contains 14 residues. The CDR3 sequence: CASSESVSYNEQFF.

The chain joins TRBV6-7 to TRBJ1-2; the D gene TCRdb calls, TRBD1, cannot be checked with no DNA. TRBV6-7 is filed as an ORF, its function uncertain. The CDR3 contains 18 residues. CDR3 loop: CASAKPRTALSFCYGYTF.

V and J are TRBV2 and TRBJ2-5; TCRdb calls TRBD2, which cannot be checked without DNA. Per germline, CDR1 SNHLY and CDR2 FYNNEI. The CDR3 loop spans 16 amino acids. The CDR3 spells CASSEVPAGGRETQYF.

The rearrangement uses TRBV11-1 and TRBJ2-7; as DNA is missing, the TRBD2 call by TCRdb cannot be tested. This CDR3 has 13 amino acids. The germline CDR1 and CDR2 sequences are SGHAT and FQDESV (reference sequence). The CDR3 reads CASSAGYSYEQYF. Supplemented by reference TRBV11-1 and TRBJ2-7, the full variable domain reads EAEVAQSPRYKITEKSQAVAFWCDPISGHATLYWYRQILGQGPELLVQFQDESVVDDSQLPKDRFSAERLKGVDSTLKIQPAELGDSAMYLCASSAGYSYEQYFGPGTRLTVT.

The CDR3 is CAGHRDPGANVLTF. This rearrangement joins TRBV2 to TRBJ2-6; TCRdb's D call, TRBD1, is unchecked because there is no DNA. Looked up from germline, CDR1 is SNHLY and CDR2 is FYNNEI. The CDR3 is 14 residues long.

This chain links TRBV19 with TRBJ1-2; TCRdb names TRBD1, which stays unverified in the absence of DNA. Germline V gives CDR1 LNHDA, CDR2 SQIVND (reference sequence). The CDR3 has 15 residues. CDR3 loop: CASSIYLTGNYGYTF.

The chain joins TRBV12-3 or TRBV12-4 to TRBJ1-2; TCRdb lists TRBD1, though no DNA is available to test this call. This CDR3 contains 16 residues. This CDR3 is CASSTGGIVSVYGYTF.